A single sample is the source of the 12 T cell receptor beta chains below, sequenced in a study of PD-L1 blockade in urothelial cancer. Profiled with immunoSEQ multiplex PCR; TCRdb holds only in-frame clones, not every one. In the table there are about 50,000 clones, approximately 85% of which are singletons. Time point meaning: peripheral blood 6 weeks after treatment start. The sequencing used PBMCs, collected around atezolizumab (anti-PD-L1) treatment. The receptors were gathered from a man aged 50 to 60 with urothelial cancer.

This chain uses TRBV6-6 with TRBJ1-1; 7 positions match TRBD1. The V gene end was trimmed by 2 bases and the J gene end by 10 bases; junction bases not matched to a gene: 4. Germline V gene data show CDR1 as MNHNY and CDR2 as SVGAGI (reference sequence). CDR3 length: 12 amino acids. This CDR3 reads CASSYGGQVAFF. The DNA for the CDR3 is TGTGCCAGCAGTTACGGAGGACAGGTAGCTTTCTTT.

This clone was counted a single time. The chain couples TRBV15 to TRBJ1-2; weak D call: TRBD1 (5 bases). CDR1 and CDR2 from the germline V gene are LNHNV and YYDKDF (reference sequence). Trimming removed 3 bases from V and 6 bases from J, with 14 bases in between. This CDR3 is 14 amino acids long. CDR3 amino acids: CATSSQGRQHGYTF. Here the CDR3 DNA reads TGTGCCACCAGCAGTCAGGGCCGACAGCATGGCTACACCTTC. Complete variable domain (other parts from reference TRBV15 and TRBJ1-2): DAMVIQNPRYQVTQFGKPVTLSCSQTLNHNVMYWYQQKSSQAPKLLFHYYDKDFNNEADTPDNFQSRRPNTSFCFLDIRSPGLGDTAMYLCATSSQGRQHGYTFGSGTRLTVV.

CDR3 protein: CASSPSPTGVSQGGYTF. The CDR3 bases are TGCGCCAGCAGCCCTAGCCCCACAGGGGTTTCTCAGGGTGGCTACACCTTC. The chain has TRBV4-3 and TRBJ1-2; 7 nucleotides match TRBD1. CDR3 length: 17 residues. Germline CDR1 LGHNA, CDR2 YSLEER. The V gene end was trimmed by 4 bases and the J gene end by 7 bases; junction bases not matched to a gene: 18.

J is TRBJ2-2 and V is TRBV18, with a possible D match to TRBD2 (6 bases). Trimming removed 6 bases from V and 0 bases from J, with 23 bases in between. The CDR3 runs 19 residues. Looked up from germline, CDR1 is KGHSH and CDR2 is LQKENI. CDR3 sequence: CASSPLGPGGNANTGELFF. The CDR3 coding sequence is TGTGCCAGCTCGCCCTTGGGGCCCGGGGGAAATGCGAACACCGGGGAGCTGTTTTTT.

This clone was picked up a small number of times. This chain uses TRBV28 with TRBJ2-7, with 9 bases matching TRBD1. CDR1 is MDHEN, CDR2 SYDVKM, per germline. The J segment lost 1 base and the V segment lost 2 bases, leaving 9 bases of the junction unmatched. The CDR3 covers 17 residues. CDR3 coding DNA: TGTGCCAGCAGTTTAAGACAGGGGGGACAAACATCCTACGAGCAGTACTTC. Its protein product is CASSLRQGGQTSYEQYF.

The J gene is TRBJ1-2, the V gene TRBV11-2; weak D call: TRBD1 (6 bases). Germline V gene data show CDR1 as SGHAT and CDR2 as FQNNGV. The CDR3 extends over 15 amino acids. Between the trimmed V and J ends, which lost 0 bases and 4 bases, there was a span of 12 bases. The CDR3 nucleotides read TGTGCCAGCAGCTTAGAACAGGGCGATACCTATGGCTACACCTTC. This gives the protein CASSLEQGDTYGYTF.

The gene calls are TRBV5-8 and TRBJ2-3; 12 bases match TRBD2. Looked up from germline, CDR1 is SGHTS and CDR2 is YDEGEE. This CDR3 comprises 15 residues. V was pared by 5 bases and J by 4 bases, with 5 bases of the junction left unmatched. CDR3 loop: CASRPRLAGADTQYF. The CDR3 nucleotides are TGTGCCAGCAGACCGAGACTAGCGGGAGCAGATACGCAGTATTTT.

The chain links TRBV7-6 to TRBJ2-7, with D tentatively TRBD2 (6 bases). The germline gives CDR1 SGHVS, CDR2 FNYEAQ. This CDR3 comprises 14 residues. Trimming took 3 bases from V and 4 from J, leaving 13 bases between them. This CDR3 is CASSLSPGAYEQYF. The CDR3 DNA reads TGTGCCAGCAGCTTGTCTCCGGGAGCGTACGAGCAGTACTTC.

V usage is TRBV19 and J usage is TRBJ2-2; D might be TRBD1 (5 bases). The CDR3 is 14 residues long. V was shortened by 5 bases and J by 1 base, with 8 bases between the two germline ends. Germline-derived CDR1 and CDR2 are LNHDA and SQIVND (reference sequence). CDR3 nucleotide sequence: TGTGCCAGTAGTCAGGGTTGGAACACCGGGGAGCTGTTTTTT. This codes for CASSQGWNTGELFF.

The CDR3 coding sequence is TGTGCCTGGACCCTTAGGACGGGAAGCTCCTACGAGCAGTACTTC. Amino acids: CAWTLRTGSSYEQYF. This chain links TRBV30 with TRBJ2-7, with D perhaps matching TRBD2 (5 bases). V dropped 4 bases and J dropped 0 bases, with 16 bases sitting between them. Looked up from germline, CDR1 is GTSNPN and CDR2 is SVGIG (reference sequence). The CDR3 covers 15 residues.

A single count supports this clone. V is TRBV11-3 and J is TRBJ2-1; TRBD1 agrees at 9 bases. Trimming at V came to 5 bases and at J to 7 bases, leaving 6 bases not matched to a gene. Germline V CDR1 and CDR2: SGHNT, YENEEA. The CDR3 runs to 14 residues. CDR3: CASSIGTGSNEQFF. Here the CDR3 DNA reads TGTGCCAGCAGCATAGGGACAGGGTCAAATGAGCAGTTCTTC.

The J gene is TRBJ2-1, the V gene TRBV6-1; 8 nucleotides align to TRBD1. CDR1 and CDR2 from the germline V gene are MNHNS and SASEGT. The CDR3 spans 16 residues. The J segment lost 9 bases and the V segment lost 2 bases, leaving 12 bases of the junction unmatched. The CDR3 DNA follows: TGTGCCAGCAGTGAAACGGGGACAGGCCGAAGGGGTGAGCAGTTCTTC. It yields the protein CASSETGTGRRGEQFF.